A single T cell receptor (beta chain) is shown here with its context. The data derive from a study of blood T cell repertoires in COVID-19. On the study more broadly: COVID-19 samples from acute and convalescent phases originated in the United States, Italy and Spain. PBMCs, B-cell-depleted T cells, or T cells provided the cDNA or gDNA that made up the material.

The CDR3 extends over 15 amino acids. Germline loops: CDR1 DFQATT, CDR2 SNEGSKA (reference sequence). The J segment lost 4 bases and the V segment lost 3 bases, leaving 6 bases of the junction unmatched. Study processing details: Researchers report that nucleated cell counts were estimated from reference gene primer amplification. Measured with immunoSEQ multiplex PCR; TCRdb has only the in-frame clones, and not every one. That table gives V, J and clone size, and the DNA gave D and trimming. The data contain approximately 180,000 clones, 75% to 90% of them seen just once; the ten biggest clones take up 6.5% to 7.5%. The Seattle patients joined while their infection was active and were tracked longitudinally afterward.

The TCR sequence derives from a woman in her forties with COVID-19, enrolled during active disease. Sequencing input: peripheral blood. The chain employs TRBV20-1 and TRBJ2-3, with TRBD2 matching over 11 bases. The CDR3 bases are TGCAGTGCTAGTAGGCTAGCGGGAGGTCCAGATACGCAGTATTTT. It codes for CSASRLAGGPDTQYF.